Many counts were recorded for the clone carrying this TCR beta chain. This sample's time point: newly diagnosed GD, antithyroid drugs for less than 3 months. The TCR library was prepared using RNA isolated from PBMCs. This record belongs to a study of regulatory T cells in long-lasting Graves disease. Investigators prepared the TCR beta libraries by applying iRepertoire HTBI primers and Arm-PCR of CDR3 regions. TCRdb re-analysed the multiplex PCR reads in MiXCR, keeping a single row per CDR3 protein. The sample lists some 250,000 distinct CDR3 sequences; around a sixth were seen once. The CDR3 loop spans 12 amino acids. J gave up 12 bases and V 5 bases, and 7 bases lay outside the gene matches. The germline V gene has CDR1 KGHSH and CDR2 LQKENI. This same sample was also part of a study on T cells in Graves' hyperthyroidism and ophthalmopathy. This second study notes: Absent ophthalmopathy progression within 18 months defined stable Graves' hyperthyroidism. HTBI primers were the set used in a first-round RT-PCR of the TCR CDR3.

The starting material was peripheral blood mononuclear cells (PBMCs), obtained at new diagnosis, from a patient treated with antithyroid drugs. V is TRBV18 and J is TRBJ1-1, with TRBD1 matching over 9 bases. The sequence was collected from a woman in her 30s with Graves disease. The CDR3 DNA follows: TGTGCCAGCTCATCGGGACAGGGCTTGACTTTCTTT. It translates to CASSSGQGLTFF.